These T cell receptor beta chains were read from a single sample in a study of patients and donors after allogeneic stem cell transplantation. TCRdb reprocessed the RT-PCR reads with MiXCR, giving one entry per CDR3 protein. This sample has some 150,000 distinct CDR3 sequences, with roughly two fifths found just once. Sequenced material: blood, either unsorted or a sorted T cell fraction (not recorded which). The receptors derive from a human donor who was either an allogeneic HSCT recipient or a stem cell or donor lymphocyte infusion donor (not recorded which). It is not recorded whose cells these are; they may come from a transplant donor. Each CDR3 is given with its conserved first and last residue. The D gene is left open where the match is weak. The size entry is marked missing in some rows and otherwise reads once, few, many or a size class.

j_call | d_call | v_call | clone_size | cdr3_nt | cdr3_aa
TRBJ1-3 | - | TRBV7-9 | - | TGTGCCAGTCCCGACGAGGGGACAGGAAACACCATATATTTT | CASPDEGTGNTIYF
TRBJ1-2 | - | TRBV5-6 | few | TGTGCCAGCAGCTTGCTACAGATCTATGGCTACACCTTC | CASSLLQIYGYTF
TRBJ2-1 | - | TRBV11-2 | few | TGTGCCAGCAGCCCAACATACAATGAGCAGTTCTTC | CASSPTYNEQFF
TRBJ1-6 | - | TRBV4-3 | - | TGCGCCAGCAGCCAAATTCCGGGACCCCTCCACTTT | CASSQIPGPLHF
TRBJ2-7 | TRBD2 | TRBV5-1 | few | TGCGCCAGCAGCGGGACTAGCGGGGGCGACAGTAGCTACGAGCAGTACTTC | CASSGTSGGDSSYEQYF
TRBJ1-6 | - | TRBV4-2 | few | TGTGCCAGCAGCCAACTGACGCAGGGGCCGGGTAATTCACCCCTCCACTTT | CASSQLTQGPGNSPLHF
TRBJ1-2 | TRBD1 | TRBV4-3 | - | TGCGCCAGCAGCCAAGATGGGGCAGGGGGTCTCTATGGCTACACCTTC | CASSQDGAGGLYGYTF
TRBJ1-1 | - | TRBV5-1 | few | TGCGCCAGCAGCTTGGTTCCGGGGAACACTGAAGCTTTCTTT | CASSLVPGNTEAFF
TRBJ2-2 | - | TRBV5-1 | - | TGCGCCAGCAGCTTGTTTAGGGCGAACACCGGGGAGCTGTTTTTT | CASSLFRANTGELFF
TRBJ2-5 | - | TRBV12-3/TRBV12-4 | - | TGTGCCAGCAGTCCAGGGGAAGAGACCCAGTACTTC | CASSPGEETQYF
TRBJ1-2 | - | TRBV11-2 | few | TGTGCCAGCAGCTCCCCAACCCAGGGGTGGGGGACTAACTATGGCTACACCTTC | CASSSPTQGWGTNYGYTF
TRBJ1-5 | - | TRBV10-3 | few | TGTGCCATCAGTCGGGACAGCAATCAGCCCCAGCATTTT | CAISRDSNQPQHF
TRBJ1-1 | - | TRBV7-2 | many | TGTGCCAGCAGCCCTGCAGGCCACGCGAACACTGAAGCTTTCTTT | CASSPAGHANTEAFF
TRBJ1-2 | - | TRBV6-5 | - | TGTGCCAGCAGTTATTCTCAGGGCTACTATGGCTACACCTTC | CASSYSQGYYGYTF
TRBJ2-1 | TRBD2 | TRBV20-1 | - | TGCAGTGCTAGAGGACTAGCGGGGGGGCACAGGGAGCAGTTCTTC | CSARGLAGGHREQFF
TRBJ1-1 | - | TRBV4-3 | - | TGCGCCAGCAGCCAAGATATGAGTTCCCCGAACACTGAAGCTTTCTTT | CASSQDMSSPNTEAFF
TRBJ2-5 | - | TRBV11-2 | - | TGTGCCAGCAGCTCACTCGAACAAGAGACCCAGTACTTC | CASSSLEQETQYF
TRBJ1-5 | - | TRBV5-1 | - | TGCGCCAGCAGGCGTGACCTACAGAGCAATCAGCCCCAGCATTTT | CASRRDLQSNQPQHF
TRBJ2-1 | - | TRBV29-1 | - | TGCAGCGTTGAAGGGGCCACCTACAATGAGCAGTTCTTC | CSVEGATYNEQFF
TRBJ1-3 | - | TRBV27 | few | TGTGCCAGCAGTCCTCAGAAGGGAGGAGGAAACACCATATATTTT | CASSPQKGGGNTIYF
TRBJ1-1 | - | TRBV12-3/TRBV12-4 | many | TGTGCCAGCAGTTTCCACACTGAAGCTTTCTTT | CASSFHTEAFF
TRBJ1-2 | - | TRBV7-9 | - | TGTGCCAGCAGCTTTATCGTTAAGGCGGCCGACCCGTGGGGCTATGGCTACACCTTC | CASSFIVKAADPWGYGYTF
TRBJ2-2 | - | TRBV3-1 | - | TGTGCCAGCAGCCGCGGCCGGGCCGTCCGGGGGGAGCTGTTTTTT | CASSRGRAVRGELFF
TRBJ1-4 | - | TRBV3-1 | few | TGTGCCAGCAGCCGCGGACGACTGCGTGAAAAACTGTTTTTT | CASSRGRLREKLFF
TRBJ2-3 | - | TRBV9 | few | TGTGCCAGCAGCGTAGCCGGGGGAGGAGGCACAGATACGCAGTATTTT | CASSVAGGGGTDTQYF
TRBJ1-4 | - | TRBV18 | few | TGTGCCAGCTCACCAGGAGATCTCTTTAATGAAAAACTGTTTTTT | CASSPGDLFNEKLFF
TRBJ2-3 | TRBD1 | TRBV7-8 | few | TGTGCCAGCAGCTACCGGGACAGAAGCACAGATACGCAGTATTTT | CASSYRDRSTDTQYF
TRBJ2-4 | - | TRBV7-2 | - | TGTGCCAGCAGTTGGGACGGCGGCCTAGGGGCCAAAAATATTCAGTACTTC | CASSWDGGLGAKNIQYF
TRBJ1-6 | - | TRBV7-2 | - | TGTGCCAGCAGCTTAGCCACGGTTGCCCTGGAGGGGAATTCACCCCTCCACTTT | CASSLATVALEGNSPLHF
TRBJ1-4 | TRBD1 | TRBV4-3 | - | TGCGCCAGCAGCCAAGGAGACAGGGGGCTGGAAAAACTGTTTTTT | CASSQGDRGLEKLFF
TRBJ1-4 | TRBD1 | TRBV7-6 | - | TGTGCCAGCAGCTCCGCCCGGGACAGGCGGGGGAAACTGTTTTTT | CASSSARDRRGKLFF
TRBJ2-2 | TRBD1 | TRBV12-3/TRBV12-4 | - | TGTGCCAGCAGTTGGGACAGGGGGGCCCCCGGGGAGCTGTTTTTT | CASSWDRGAPGELFF
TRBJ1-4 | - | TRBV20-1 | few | TGCAGTGCTAGAGATGCTGGGGTCAGGGTTGAAAAACTGTTTTTT | CSARDAGVRVEKLFF
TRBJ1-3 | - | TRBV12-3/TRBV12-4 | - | TGTGCCAGCAGTTTAGCAGGGGTAGGGAACACCATATATTTT | CASSLAGVGNTIYF
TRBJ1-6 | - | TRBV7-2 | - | TGTGCCAGCAGCTTAGGTAGCCGAGTGTACAATTCACCCCTCCACTTT | CASSLGSRVYNSPLHF
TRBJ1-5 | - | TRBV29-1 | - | TGCAGCGTCACCTACTCCGGGTTCAATCAGCCCCAGCATTTT | CSVTYSGFNQPQHF
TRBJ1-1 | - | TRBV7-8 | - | TGTGCCAGCAGCCTACCGACAGACACTGAAGCTTTCTTT | CASSLPTDTEAFF
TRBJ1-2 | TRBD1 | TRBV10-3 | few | TGTGCCATCAGTCGCCCCCGGGACAGGGATATTAACTATGGCTACACCTTC | CAISRPRDRDINYGYTF
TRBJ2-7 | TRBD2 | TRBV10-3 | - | TGTGCCATCAGTGAGGGACTAGCGGGGTCCTACGAGCAGTACTTC | CAISEGLAGSYEQYF
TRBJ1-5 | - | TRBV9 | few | TGTGCCAGCAGCGTAGCGGGGGACGGCAATCAGCCCCAGCATTTT | CASSVAGDGNQPQHF
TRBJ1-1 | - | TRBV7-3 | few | TGTGCCAGCATGGGTTGGGGAAGCACTGAAGCTTTCTTT | CASMGWGSTEAFF
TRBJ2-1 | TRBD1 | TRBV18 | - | TGTGCCAGCTCACCCAGGGGGCGCCCCCGCAATGAGCAGTTCTTC | CASSPRGRPRNEQFF
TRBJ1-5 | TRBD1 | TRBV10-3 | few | TGTGCCATCAGTGACCCCTCCGGGACAGGGGATCAGCCCCAGCATTTT | CAISDPSGTGDQPQHF
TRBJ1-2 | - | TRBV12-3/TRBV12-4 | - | TGTGCCAGCAGTTTGTCGGGGAGGGGACCCGGGAACTATGGCTACACCTTC | CASSLSGRGPGNYGYTF
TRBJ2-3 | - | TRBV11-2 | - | TGTGCCAGTTCGAGATCTGGAACGCAGTATTTT | CASSRSGTQYF
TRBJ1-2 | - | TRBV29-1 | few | TGCAGCGTTGAGGTTTTTGGGTATGGCTACACCTTC | CSVEVFGYGYTF
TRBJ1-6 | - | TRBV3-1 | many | TGTGCCAGCAACCAAGGCCCGGCAACCTATAATTCACCCCTCCACTTT | CASNQGPATYNSPLHF
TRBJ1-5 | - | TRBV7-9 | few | TGTGCCAGCAGCTTAGGGGGCAGGCTGGATCAGCCCCAGCATTTT | CASSLGGRLDQPQHF
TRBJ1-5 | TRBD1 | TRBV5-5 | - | TGTGCCAGCAGCACATCGGACAGGGTTGCGGATCAGCCCCAGCATTTT | CASSTSDRVADQPQHF
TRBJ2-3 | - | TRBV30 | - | TGTGCCTGGAGCCTAGGCCTGGAACTCACAGATACGCAGTATTTT | CAWSLGLELTDTQYF
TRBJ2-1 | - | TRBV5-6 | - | TGTGCCAGCAGCCGGACGGCCAGCTCCTACAATGAGCAGTTCTTC | CASSRTASSYNEQFF
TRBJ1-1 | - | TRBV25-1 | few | TGTGCCAGCAGTGAGAAAGGGAGAGGGACTGAAGCTTTCTTT | CASSEKGRGTEAFF
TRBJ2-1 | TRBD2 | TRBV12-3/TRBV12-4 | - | TGTGCCAGCAGTTTTCTAGCGGGGGGCCTAGGATACAATGAGCAGTTCTTC | CASSFLAGGLGYNEQFF
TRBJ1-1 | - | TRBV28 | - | TGTGCCAGCAGTTTAGACGGGGATATGAACACTGAAGCTTTCTTT | CASSLDGDMNTEAFF
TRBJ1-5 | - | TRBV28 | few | TGTGCCAGCAGTTTGCTATATAGCAATCAGCCCCAGCATTTT | CASSLLYSNQPQHF
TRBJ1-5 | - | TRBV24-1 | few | TGTGCCACCAGTGGGGGGGTGATAAATCAGCCCCAGCATTTT | CATSGGVINQPQHF
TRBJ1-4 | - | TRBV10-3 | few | TGTGCCACCTGCTCGACCACGACAGATGAAAAACTGTTTTTT | CATCSTTTDEKLFF